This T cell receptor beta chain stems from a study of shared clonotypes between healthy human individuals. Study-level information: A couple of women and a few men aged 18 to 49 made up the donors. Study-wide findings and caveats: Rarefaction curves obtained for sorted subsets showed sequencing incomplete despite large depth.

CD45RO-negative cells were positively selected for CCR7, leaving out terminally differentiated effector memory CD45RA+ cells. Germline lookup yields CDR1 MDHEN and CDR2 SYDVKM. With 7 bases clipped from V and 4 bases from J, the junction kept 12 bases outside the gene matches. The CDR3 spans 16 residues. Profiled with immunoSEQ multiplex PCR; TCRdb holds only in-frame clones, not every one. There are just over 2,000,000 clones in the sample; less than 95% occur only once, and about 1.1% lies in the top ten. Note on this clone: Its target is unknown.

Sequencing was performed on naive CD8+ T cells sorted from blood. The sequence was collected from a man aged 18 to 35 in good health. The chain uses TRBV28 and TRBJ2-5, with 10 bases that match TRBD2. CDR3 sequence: CASTLRSGGAGETQYF. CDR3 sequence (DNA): TGTGCCAGCACTCTGAGGAGCGGGGGGGCCGGAGAGACCCAGTACTTC. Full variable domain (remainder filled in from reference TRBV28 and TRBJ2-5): DVKVTQSSRYLVKRTGEKVFLECVQDMDHENMFWYRQDPGLGLRLIYFSYDVKMKEKGDIPEGYSVSREKKERFSLILESASTNQTSMYLCASTLRSGGAGETQYFGPGTRLLVL.